This T cell receptor beta chain was recovered during a study of PD-L1 blockade in urothelial cancer (TCRdb year 2017). Regarding the study in general: All patients started therapy in about 2014 and received atezolizumab 1,200 mg intravenously every 3 weeks. Twenty-five of 29 patients were males with bladder-origin urothelial cancer, and 18 of 29 reported a prior smoking history. An ECOG performance status of 0 or 1 was recorded for the patients, and 0 to 3 prior chemotherapy regimens had been received by the patients. Blood samples were analyzed 3 weeks after the start of treatment (second dose) and 6 weeks after the start of treatment. A median of about 140,000 T cells and some 82,000 unique TCRs was obtained from blood samples, and a median clonality of around 0.08 was observed. Somatic, immune and clinical correlates of response to PD-L1 blockade with atezolizumab in urothelial cancer were the focus of an exploratory multi-omic analysis. TCR sequencing covered pretreatment tumor samples and matched, serially collected peripheral blood taken before and after atezolizumab treatment. Progression-free survival longer than 6 months counted as durable clinical benefit, and TCR features were additionally tested against both progression-free and overall survival. In the same patients who had TCR sequencing, pretreatment tumors also underwent whole exome sequencing and RNA sequencing. Under 10 patients reached durable clinical benefit, while 20 patients did not. Pretreatment blood TCR-seq was available for 27 to 30 patients, at least one posttreatment blood collection was obtained for roughly 24 patients, and tumor TCR-seq was available for roughly 24 patients.

With regard to this clone: It lacks a known antigen. No much larger clone is present one base from it, and per-base qualities are unavailable.

Findings and caveats that apply to the study as a whole: A pretreatment peripheral blood TCR clonality below the median was linked to improved progression-free and overall survival. Because the sample size was small (n ≈ 29) and many of the analyses were exploratory, the results are meant to be hypothesis-generating. Patients with durable benefit showed greater expansion of tumor-associated TCR clones in peripheral blood 3 weeks after starting treatment (n ≈ 23, p = 0.022).

To estimate absolute template abundance from read counts, synthetic TCR analog templates were spiked into each PCR. The immunoSEQ assay was used to amplify TCRbeta CDR3 regions from genomic DNA with bias-controlled V and J gene primers. Sequencing of rearranged TCRbeta segments was performed at approximately 20X coverage. The authors' analysis ran thus. Clustering was used to correct sequencing errors, and CDR3s were annotated against IMGT to assign V, D and J genes. Only productive TCRbeta rearrangements were used in downstream analyses, excluding out-of-frame or stop-codon sequences. Clonality was computed as one minus Shannon entropy normalized by the log of the number of unique productive sequences. Fisher's exact test with Benjamini-Hochberg correction, using a cutoff of adjusted p below 0.01, was how clones that differed between time points or between blood and tumor were identified. TCRdb carries this immuneACCESS record with in-frame sequences only. Its versions omit some clonotypes, under half of them owing to an unresolved V gene in the studies checked, with the rest unexplained. The DNA gave D and trimming, while V, J and clone size come from that table. The sample has 28,000 or so clones on record, approximately 86% of them singletons. The ten largest clones capture approximately 31% of the sample.

A cohort of 25 to 35 patients with locally advanced or metastatic urothelial carcinoma, treated at Memorial Sloan Kettering on a trial protocol, was included. Peripheral blood mononuclear cells were collected from each patient pretreatment and during treatment, giving between 1 and 8 total time points per patient. The Qiagen DNeasy Blood extraction kit was used to purify genomic DNA from total PBMCs and tumor samples. PBMCs were collected pretreatment and during treatment, and were isolated and stored as previously described. The germline V end is reduced by 0 bases and the J end by 3 bases; junction bases left unmatched: 6. CDR1 and CDR2, looked up from the germline V gene, are SGHRS and YFSETQ. The CDR3 starts with the cysteine, ends with the phenylalanine, and has 16 residues. Here the CDR3 DNA is all that survives: 48 bases in frame from base 1.

This sequence was found in a man aged 55-75 years with urothelial cancer. Sequenced here: PBMCs, sampled around atezolizumab (anti-PD-L1) treatment. Recombination connected TRBV5-1 to TRBJ2-7; 10 bases in the junction line up with TRBD1. The CDR3 region: CASSLVAGQGGYEQYF. The nucleotide sequence reads as follows: TGCGCCAGCAGCTTGGTGGCCGGACAGGGGGGCTACGAGCAGTACTTC.